This is a list of T cell receptor beta chains from one sample in a study of regulatory T cells in long-lasting Graves disease. TCRdb ran MiXCR on the multiplex PCR reads and lists one entry per CDR3 protein. The sample carries more than 350,000 distinct CDR3 sequences, more than 13% recorded once. The sample was also reused in another study, on T cells in Graves' hyperthyroidism and ophthalmopathy.

Here the sequenced sample was peripheral blood mononuclear cells (PBMCs), taken at new diagnosis, from a patient treated with antithyroid drugs. The source of these receptors is a woman in her twenties or thirties with Graves disease. CDR3s include the opening cysteine and the closing phenylalanine or tryptophan. The order of the fields is J gene, V gene, clone size, D gene, CDR3 DNA, CDR3 protein. The D gene is left open where the match is weak. The listing skips clone size in some rows; elsewhere it reads once, few, many or a size class.

>TRBJ2-7|TRBV5-1|many|-
TGCGCCAGCAGCTTGGTTCGGGGGCCCGGCTACGAGCAGTACTTC
CASSLVRGPGYEQYF
>TRBJ2-1|TRBV30|many|TRBD1
TGTGCCTGGAGCGCAGGGGGCAGGGAGCAGTTCTTC
CAWSAGGREQFF
>TRBJ2-3|TRBV7-6|many|-
TGTGCCAGCAGCTTAGCGAAACGGAATACGCAGTATTTT
CASSLAKRNTQYF
>TRBJ1-5|TRBV20-1|-|-
TGCAGTGCTAGAGACAGGGGAATTCAGCCCCAGCATTTT
CSARDRGIQPQHF
>TRBJ2-3|TRBV5-1|-|-
TGCGCCAGCAGCCTCGGCGGTCAAGATACGCAGTATTTT
CASSLGGQDTQYF
>TRBJ2-1|TRBV27|few|-
TGTGCCAGCAGTAACGACTACTACAATGAGCAGTTCTTC
CASSNDYYNEQFF
>TRBJ1-1|TRBV9|many|-
TGTGCCAGCAGCGAAGGAGGGACTCGGCGGGCTTTCTTT
CASSEGGTRRAFF
>TRBJ2-5|TRBV20-1|-|TRBD1
TGCAGTGCTAGAGCTCACTTTGAGCGGACAGGGGGCGCGGAGACCCAGTACTTC
CSARAHFERTGGAETQYF
>TRBJ2-3|TRBV12-3/TRBV12-4|many|TRBD1
TGTGCCAGCAGTCCTAAAACCCCGGGACAGGGCAAAACTAGCACAGATACGCAGTATTTT
CASSPKTPGQGKTSTDTQYF
>TRBJ2-7|TRBV20-1|-|TRBD2
TGCAGTGCCACGACCGGGACTAGCGGTTCCTACGAGCAGTACTTC
CSATTGTSGSYEQYF
>TRBJ1-2|TRBV11-2|many|-
TGTGCCAGCAGCTATGCATTTAACTATGGCTACACCTTC
CASSYAFNYGYTF
>TRBJ2-3|TRBV7-9|few|-
TGTGCCAGCATTACCAGGGCCTCGAACACAGATACGCAGTATTTT
CASITRASNTDTQYF
>TRBJ1-2|TRBV18|many|-
TGTGCCAGCTCACCACGGGTTGGGGGCTCCTATGGCTACACCTTC
CASSPRVGGSYGYTF
>TRBJ1-2|TRBV28|many|-
TGTGCCAGCAGTTTAATATATGGTGGCTACACCTTC
CASSLIYGGYTF
>TRBJ1-4|TRBV20-1|many|TRBD1
TGCAGTGCTAGCCACGGACAGGGTGTCGGAAAACTGTTTTTT
CSASHGQGVGKLFF
>TRBJ2-2|TRBV6-1|few|-
TGTGCCAGCAGTGGTTTTCGAAGGGCCACCGGGGAGCTGTTTTTT
CASSGFRRATGELFF
>TRBJ2-1|TRBV12-3/TRBV12-4|many|-
TGTGCCAGCAGGGGGACAATCAATGAGCAGTTCTTC
CASRGTINEQFF
>TRBJ2-2|TRBV20-1|many|TRBD1
TGCAGTGCTAGTGATAAGGGGGCTTGGAACACCGGGGAGCTGTTTTTT
CSASDKGAWNTGELFF
>TRBJ2-1|TRBV18|few|-
TGTGCCAGCCACTCACCGGGCCAGTCCTACAATGAGCAGTTCTTC
CASHSPGQSYNEQFF
>TRBJ2-7|TRBV27|many|-
TGTGCCAGCAGTTTAGCGGGTCCCTACGAGCAGTACTTC
CASSLAGPYEQYF
>TRBJ2-3|TRBV6-5|once|TRBD2
TGTGCCAGCAGTTCAGCTAGCGGGAGCTCAGATACGCAGTATTTT
CASSSASGSSDTQYF
>TRBJ1-2|TRBV20-1|many|-
TGCAGTGCTACTGGGACGGGCAAAGCGTATGGCTACACCTTC
CSATGTGKAYGYTF
>TRBJ2-2|TRBV7-3|-|-
TGTGCCAGCAGCTCCGTTGGCCCGCGAGGCACCGGGGAGCTGTTTTTT
CASSSVGPRGTGELFF
>TRBJ2-5|TRBV10-3|many|-
TGTGCCATCAGTGAGTCCAGGGAAGAGACCCAGTACTTC
CAISESREETQYF
>TRBJ2-7|TRBV7-9|many|-
TGCGCCAGCAGCTTGGTGGGCTACGAGCAGTACTTC
CASSLVGYEQYF
>TRBJ2-5|TRBV7-8|many|-
TGTGCCAGCAGCGTGTACCAAGAGACCCAGTACTTC
CASSVYQETQYF
>TRBJ2-1|TRBV6-1|many|-
TGTGCCAGCATACAGGGAACGGTCCCCGTAAATGAGCAGTTCTTC
CASIQGTVPVNEQFF
>TRBJ1-1|TRBV6-6|few|-
TGTGCCAGCAGTTATCGTAGTGGGGTTACGAACACTGAAGCTTTCTTT
CASSYRSGVTNTEAFF
>TRBJ2-2|TRBV10-3|many|-
TGTGCCATCAGTGAGTCGAAGGCCATGAACACCGGGGAGCTGTTTTTT
CAISESKAMNTGELFF